The next 17 T cell receptor beta chains were all read from a single sample in a study of T cell repertoires in cytomegalovirus infection (dated by TCRdb to between 2018 and 2021). According to the study, the label for this sample's treatment or condition signals: in vitro stimulation with specific CMV peptide epitopes to enrich CMV-specific T cells. Their antigens are not known. Sequencing took place on an Illumina HiSeq 1500. TCRdb applied fastp at Q25 and MiXCR to the public reads, then kept only in-frame beta chains. When rows share a CDR3 protein, they turn into one entry using the most common DNA and genes. The sample table holds roughly 800,000 distinct CDR3 sequences, of which 25% to 35% were seen once. Approximately 14% of the sample goes to the ten largest clones. The sequencing here drew on cultured CD8+ T cells from PBMCs, taken from culture after CMV antigen stimulation. The source of these receptors is a human donor in good health (CMV status not recorded). Some clones in this sample may be carry-over from other donors' samples.

V usage is TRBV7-9 and J usage is TRBJ2-1; D call uncertain. The CDR3 is 13 residues long. Trimming took off 3 bases at V and 6 bases at J, with 9 bases between the two ends. Germline values: CDR1 SEHNR, CDR2 FQNEAQ (reference sequence). CDR3 sequence reads: CASSFSPRNEQFF. Here the CDR3 DNA reads TGTGCCAGCAGCTTCAGTCCCCGCAATGAGCAGTTCTTC.

A single count supports this clonotype. This sequence joins TRBV7-9 and TRBJ1-2; TRBD1 matches 8 bases. J was trimmed by 6 bases and V by 4 bases; bases with no gene match: 13. Germline V gives CDR1 SEHNR, CDR2 FQNEAQ (reference sequence). The CDR3 sequence is 16 residues long. DNA of the CDR3: TGTGCCAGCAGCTACCCCGGACAGGGTTTAGGTGATGGCTACACCTTC. It yields the protein CASSYPGQGLGDGYTF.

The J gene is TRBJ2-7, the V gene TRBV12-3 or TRBV12-4; D possibly corresponds to TRBD1 (6 bases). The CDR3 covers 14 residues. V was cut by 5 bases and J by 6 bases, with 17 bases left in between. This CDR3 is CASSAAGTSGEQYF. CDR3 sequence (DNA): TGTGCCAGCAGTGCAGCCGGGACATCAGGCGAGCAGTACTTC.

The chain recombines TRBV7-4 with TRBJ2-7, with TRBD2 as a possible D gene (6 bases). Germline values: CDR1 SGHVT, CDR2 SQSDAQ. CDR3 length: 14 residues. Between the trimmed V and J ends, which lost 5 bases and 3 bases, there was a span of 14 bases. CDR3 residues: CASSTAGRLYEQYF. In DNA form, the CDR3 reads TGTGCCAGCAGCACCGCGGGACGGCTCTACGAGCAGTACTTC.

A few counts support this clonotype. The rearrangement uses TRBV27 and TRBJ2-1, with 13 bases fitting TRBD2. CDR1 MNHEY and CDR2 SMNVEV come from the germline V gene (reference sequence). With V trimmed by 6 bases and J by 10 bases, 12 bases remained unmatched. The CDR3 consists of 16 residues. The CDR3 sequence: CASSRTTRTSGGEQFF. Here the CDR3 DNA reads TGTGCCAGCAGCCGAACCACCCGGACTAGCGGGGGAGAGCAGTTCTTC.

J is TRBJ1-1 and V is TRBV6-1, with a possible D match to TRBD1 (6 bases). The CDR3 extends over 16 amino acids. Germline-derived CDR1 and CDR2 are MNHNS and SASEGT. The V gene lost 2 bases and the J gene lost 1 base, with 14 bases spanning the gap. In DNA, the CDR3 is TGTGCCAGCAGTGAAACCTGGGACAATCCGAACACTGAAGCTTTCTTT. It is translated as CASSETWDNPNTEAFF.

About this clonotype itself: It may be a read error: a sequence one base away is much more abundant. The V call is TRBV7-6, the J call TRBJ2-1; 10 nucleotides line up with TRBD2. This CDR3 contains 17 residues. Germline-derived CDR1 and CDR2 are SGHVS and FNYEAQ. CDR3 in DNA: TGTGCCAGCAGCCCCATAGCGGGGGGCAGCTCCTACGATGAGCAGTTCTTC. Amino acids: CASSPIAGGSSYDEQFF.

This clonotype was recorded a few times. J is TRBJ2-7 and V is TRBV6-6; 8 bases are a match to TRBD1. This CDR3 has 14 residues. The germline V gene encodes CDR1 MNHNY and CDR2 SVGAGI (reference sequence). V lost 6 bases to trimming and J lost 4 bases; unmatched junction nucleotides: 8. This CDR3 reads CASRPTGVPYEQYV. The CDR3 coding sequence is TGTGCCAGCAGACCGACAGGGGTCCCTTACGAGCAGTACGTC.

This clonotype has just a few counts. The gene calls are TRBV6-6 and TRBJ1-3; 7 bases map to TRBD1. V lost 7 bases, J lost 1 base, and 7 bases stayed unmatched. The germline V gene encodes CDR1 MNHNY and CDR2 SVGAGI (reference sequence). CDR3 size: 15 residues. The DNA of the CDR3 is TGTGCCAGCATCTTCAGGGGGAATTCTGGAAACACCATATATTTT. Amino acid sequence: CASIFRGNSGNTIYF.

This clonotype was seen more than once but under ten times. The V call is TRBV9, the J call TRBJ1-3, with TRBD1 matching 7 bases. The germline V gene encodes CDR1 SGDLS and CDR2 YYNGEE. After removal of 0 bases from V and 2 bases from J, the junction contained 8 bases not matched to a gene. The CDR3 is 17 residues long. The CDR3: CASSVASGQPPGNTIYF. The CDR3 nucleotides are TGTGCCAGCAGCGTAGCATCGGGACAGCCTCCTGGAAACACCATATATTTT.

This clonotype was recorded many times. J is TRBJ2-5 and V is TRBV7-2; TRBD2 matches 10 bases. Germline lookup yields CDR1 SGHTA and CDR2 FQGNSA. V shed 2 bases and J 5 bases; nucleotides not matched to a gene: 8. This CDR3 is 16 amino acids long. CDR3 DNA sequence: TGTGCCAGCAGCTTATGGTTAGCGGGGGGTTCGGAGACCCAGTACTTC. Translated: CASSLWLAGGSETQYF. Full variable domain (outside the CDR3, taken from reference TRBV7-2 and TRBJ2-5): GAGVSQSPSNKVTEKGKDVELRCDPISGHTALYWYRQSLGQGLEFLIYFQGNSAPDKSGLPSDRFSAERTGGSVSTLTIQRTQQEDSAVYLCASSLWLAGGSETQYFGPGTRLLVL.

V is TRBV5-1 and J is TRBJ2-2; 8 nucleotides match TRBD1. J was trimmed by 0 bases and V by 4 bases; bases with no gene match: 11. The germline gives CDR1 SGHRS, CDR2 YFSETQ. The CDR3 consists of 18 residues. The CDR3, as DNA: TGCGCCAGCAGCCCCGGTCACAGGGGGAGTCCGAACACCGGGGAGCTGTTTTTT. This sequence encodes CASSPGHRGSPNTGELFF.

The genes are TRBV7-6 and TRBJ1-4; TRBD1 is a possible D gene (5 bases). Trimming removed 4 bases from V and 15 bases from J, with 15 bases in between. The CDR3 totals 12 residues. Germline lookup yields CDR1 SGHVS and CDR2 FNYEAQ. CDR3 residues: CASSWGGDGMFF. In nucleotides, the CDR3 is TGTGCCAGCAGCTGGGGGGGGGACGGCATGTTTTTT.

The chain joins TRBV7-8 to TRBJ1-2; 9 bases line up with TRBD1. With 0 bases clipped from V and 5 bases from J, the junction kept 7 bases outside the gene matches. The germline V gene has CDR1 SGHVS and CDR2 FQNEAQ. The CDR3 is 16 residues long. The CDR3: CASSLAGTGLPYGYTF. CDR3 DNA: TGTGCCAGCAGCTTAGCGGGGACAGGGCTACCTTATGGCTACACCTTC.

The CDR3 nucleotides are TGTGCCAGCAAAGGGGACGAGCAGTACTTC. Its protein is CASKGDEQYF. The rearrangement uses TRBV6-5 and TRBJ2-7; the D gene is possibly TRBD1 (5 bases). The V gene lost 7 bases and the J gene lost 5 bases, with 6 bases spanning the gap. Germline values: CDR1 MNHEY, CDR2 SVGAGI. There are 10 residues in the CDR3.

This clonotype has a handful of counts. This chain links TRBV20-1 with TRBJ1-2, with unresolved D. This CDR3 spans 11 amino acids. With 7 bases removed from V and 7 bases from J, the gap between germline ends came to 13 bases. Germline V lookup: CDR1 DFQATT, CDR2 SNEGSKA (reference sequence). The CDR3 DNA reads TGCAGTGGAAGTGGGTCCCTTGGCTACACCTTC. Its protein is CSGSGSLGYTF.

The J gene is TRBJ1-2, the V gene TRBV7-8; D might be TRBD1 (6 bases). This CDR3 contains 15 residues. The V end lost 2 bases, the J end lost 2 bases, and 12 bases lay between the germline ends. CDR1 is SGHVS and CDR2 is FQNEAQ in the germline V gene. The CDR3 protein is CASSLSRGQNYGYTF. The CDR3 DNA reads as TGTGCCAGCAGCTTAAGTCGGGGGCAGAACTATGGCTACACCTTC.